This T cell receptor (beta chain) was identified in a study of OX40 agonist ivuxolimab in advanced cancers. Turning to the study itself: Patients were dosed with the agonistic anti-OX40 (CD134) antibody ivuxolimab.

To note about this clone: Its cognate antigen is unknown.

Excluded were patients having autoimmune disease history or systemic immunosuppression. The V gene's germline CDR1 is GTSNPN and CDR2 SVGIG (reference sequence). The CDR3 is made up of 12 amino acids. V lost 0 bases and J lost 7, with 9 bases in between. Regarding the study as a whole: Expanded peripheral T cells had an undetermined antigen specificity.

Profiling relied on immunoSEQ multiplex PCR, and the TCRdb table lists in-frame clones only, not all of them. Of 35,000 to 45,000 clones detected, about 80% appear once; the ten largest clones hold 15% to 20%. This TCR was sampled from an adult with an advanced solid tumor such as melanoma, head and neck, liver or kidney cancer. The sample consisted of CD4+ or CD8+ T cells sorted from blood, taken in a trial of the OX40 agonist ivuxolimab. The rearrangement uses TRBV30 and TRBJ2-5; D not certain. The CDR3 loop reads CAWSVDIGTQYF. DNA for the CDR3: TGTGCCTGGAGTGTAGATATCGGGACCCAGTACTTC. The whole variable domain, remainder taken from reference TRBV30 and TRBJ2-5, is SQTIHQWPATLVQPVGSPLSLECTVEGTSNPNLYWYRQAAGRGLQLLFYSVGIGQISSEVPQNLSASRPQDRQFILSSKKLLLSDSGFYLCAWSVDIGTQYFGPGTRLLVL.